This entry is about one T cell receptor (beta chain). These data belong to a study of blood T cell repertoires in COVID-19. Study context: Sample material is recorded as cDNA or gDNA derived from T cells, B-cell-depleted T cells, or PBMCs.

Germline V gene lookup returns CDR1 SGHRS and CDR2 YFSETQ. Between the trimmed V and J ends, which lost 3 bases and 6 bases, there was a span of 13 bases. This CDR3 is built from 14 residues. Per the original data handling: Researchers report that nucleated cell counts were estimated from reference gene primer amplification. Sequenced by immunoSEQ multiplex PCR; TCRdb stores in-frame clones only, minus some. That table is the source of V, J and clone size, and D and trimming were worked out from the DNA. The table shows some 60,000 clones, with roughly 93% occurring only once. The sequenced material came from peripheral blood. The sequence came from a human donor in a cohort sampled during active COVID-19. V gene TRBV5-1 combines with J gene TRBJ1-3, with D possibly being TRBD1 (6 bases). CDR3 in amino acids: CASSSPGQPNTIYF. The CDR3 DNA sequence: TGCGCCAGCAGCTCCCCAGGACAGCCAAACACCATATATTTT.